This is a list of T cell receptor beta chains from one sample in a study of shared clonotypes between healthy human individuals. The repertoire was sequenced with immunoSEQ multiplex PCR; TCRdb's copy has only in-frame clones and lacks some. The sample contains 2 million or so clones, roughly 95% of which appear only once. The sequenced sample consisted of naive CD8+ T cells sorted from blood. These receptors all come from a man aged 18 to 30 in good health. Each CDR3 is given without its conserved first and last residue.

cdr3_aa | v_call
ASSLATSGDTQY | TRBV11-2
ASSLKWFLQGAMNTEAF | TRBV7-2
ASKGGGYGYT | TRBV6-5
ASSFRTSGMSRTDTQY | TRBV11-2
ASSSWTSGRVNEQF | TRBV5-4
ASSQMGGSTEAF | TRBV4-1
ASSDDLTYEQY | TRBV6-1
ASSPSGTSGTPSYNEQF | TRBV11-3
ASSWVAGGPTYEQY | TRBV19
ASSPATLASNEQF | TRBV7-9
ASSPGTALLEQY | TRBV27
ASSSGGPAQETQY | TRBV11-2
ASSLAGSYEQY | TRBV7-9
ASSLSFAPANTEAF | TRBV10-2
ASRGPAYGYT | TRBV27
ASSYGERTYNEQF | TRBV6-5
ASSQEQGPMNTEAF | TRBV4-1
ASSHQDSYEQY | TRBV4-1
ASSQETLAGEALNEQF | TRBV4-3
ASSTIKGTYEQY | TRBV13
ASSPVEQF | TRBV7-9
ASSQDGAPGPYNEQF | TRBV4-3
ASRPSGQGYEQY | TRBV28
ASSVAGPISGNTIY | TRBV9
ASSYASGGYEQY | TRBV5-5
ASSPQGALGYT | TRBV28
ASRPTGSHGELF | TRBV6-5
ATSGWDREEYGYT | TRBV15
ASSALQGGGYGYT | TRBV9
ASYDRGLNTEAF | TRBV11-2
ASSYTGTKETQY | TRBV6-6
ASSLGIAGDSGELF | TRBV13
ASTLGGQGYEQY | TRBV6-6
ASSPDNEKLF | TRBV4-2
ASSYRGENTEAF | TRBV5-1
ASSEGQGGSGVPHTQY | TRBV10-1
ASSSTLGGYSGELF | TRBV27
ASSIVSAYQPQH | TRBV19
SVEGGPTLGTEAF | TRBV29-1
ASSLKRGTGGYEQY | TRBV4-1
ASSLGDGLASSYEQY | TRBV11-2
ASSLEGAFYGYT | TRBV5-1
ASSQDSTGGFYGYT | TRBV4-3